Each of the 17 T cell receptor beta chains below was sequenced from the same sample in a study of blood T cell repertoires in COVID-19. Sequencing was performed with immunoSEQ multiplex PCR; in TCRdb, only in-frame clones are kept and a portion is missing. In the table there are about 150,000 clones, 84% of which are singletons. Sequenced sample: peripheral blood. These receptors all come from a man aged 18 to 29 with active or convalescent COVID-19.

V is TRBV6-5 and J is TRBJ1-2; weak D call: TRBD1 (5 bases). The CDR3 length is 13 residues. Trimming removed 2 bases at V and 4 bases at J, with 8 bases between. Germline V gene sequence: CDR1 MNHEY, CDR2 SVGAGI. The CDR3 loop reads CASSYGGGYGYTF. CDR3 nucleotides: TGTGCCAGCAGTTACGGGGGAGGCTATGGCTACACCTTC.

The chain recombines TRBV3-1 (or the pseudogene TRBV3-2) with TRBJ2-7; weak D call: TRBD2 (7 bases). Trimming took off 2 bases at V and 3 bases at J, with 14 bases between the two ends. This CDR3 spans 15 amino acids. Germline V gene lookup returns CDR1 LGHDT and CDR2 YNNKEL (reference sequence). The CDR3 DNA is TGTGCCAGCAGCCAAAGGGGGGGAGGGAGCTACGAGCAGTACTTC. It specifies CASSQRGGGSYEQYF.

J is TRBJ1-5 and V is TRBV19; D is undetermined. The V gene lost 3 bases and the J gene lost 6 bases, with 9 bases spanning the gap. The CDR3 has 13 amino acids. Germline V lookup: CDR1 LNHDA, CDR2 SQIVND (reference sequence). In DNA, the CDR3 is TGTGCCAGTAGTATGGCCACGGGTCAGCCCCAGCATTTT. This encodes CASSMATGQPQHF.

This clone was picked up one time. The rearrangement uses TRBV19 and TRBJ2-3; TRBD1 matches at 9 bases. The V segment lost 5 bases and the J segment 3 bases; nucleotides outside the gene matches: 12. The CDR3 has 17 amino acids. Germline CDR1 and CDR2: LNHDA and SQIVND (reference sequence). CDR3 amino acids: CASSPGTGSLKTDTQYF. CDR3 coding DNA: TGTGCCAGTAGTCCCGGGACAGGGAGTTTGAAGACAGATACGCAGTATTTT.

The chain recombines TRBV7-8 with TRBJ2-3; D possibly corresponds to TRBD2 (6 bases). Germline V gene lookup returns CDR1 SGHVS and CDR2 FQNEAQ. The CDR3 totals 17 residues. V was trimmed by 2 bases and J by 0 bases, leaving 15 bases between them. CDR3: CASSLRVRGGSTDTQYF. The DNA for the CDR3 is TGTGCCAGCAGCTTAAGGGTGCGGGGAGGTAGCACAGATACGCAGTATTTT.

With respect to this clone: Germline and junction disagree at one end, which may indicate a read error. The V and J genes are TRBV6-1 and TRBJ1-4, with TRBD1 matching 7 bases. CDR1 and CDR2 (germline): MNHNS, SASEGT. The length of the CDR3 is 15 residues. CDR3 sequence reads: CASSEATGWNEKLFF. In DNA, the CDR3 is TGTGCCAGCAGCGAAGCGACAGGGTGGAATGAAAAACTGTTTTTT.

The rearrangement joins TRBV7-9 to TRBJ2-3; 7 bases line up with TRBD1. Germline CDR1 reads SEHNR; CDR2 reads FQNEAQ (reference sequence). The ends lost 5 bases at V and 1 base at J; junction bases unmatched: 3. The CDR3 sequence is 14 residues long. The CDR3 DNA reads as TGTGCCAGCAGCGACAGGGTGGGCACAGATACGCAGTATTTT. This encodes CASSDRVGTDTQYF.

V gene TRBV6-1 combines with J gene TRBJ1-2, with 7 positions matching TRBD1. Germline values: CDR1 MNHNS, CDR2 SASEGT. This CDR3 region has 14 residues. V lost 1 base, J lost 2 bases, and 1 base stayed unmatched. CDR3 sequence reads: CASSEDRGNYGYTF. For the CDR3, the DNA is TGTGCCAGCAGTGAAGACAGGGGAAACTATGGCTACACCTTC.

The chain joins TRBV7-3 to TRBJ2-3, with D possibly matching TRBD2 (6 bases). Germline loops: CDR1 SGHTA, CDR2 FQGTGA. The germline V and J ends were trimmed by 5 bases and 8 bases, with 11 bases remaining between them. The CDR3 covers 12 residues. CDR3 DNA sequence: TGTGCCAGCAGCCCGCCCGGGGGTACGCAGTATTTT. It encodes CASSPPGGTQYF.

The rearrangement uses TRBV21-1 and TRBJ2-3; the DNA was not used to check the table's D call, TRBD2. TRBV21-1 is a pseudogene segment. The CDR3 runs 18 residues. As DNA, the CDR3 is TGTGCCAGCAGCAAAGTGCTGGAGGGGGAGGGGAGAACAGATACGCAGTATTTT. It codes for CASSKVLEGEGRTDTQYF.

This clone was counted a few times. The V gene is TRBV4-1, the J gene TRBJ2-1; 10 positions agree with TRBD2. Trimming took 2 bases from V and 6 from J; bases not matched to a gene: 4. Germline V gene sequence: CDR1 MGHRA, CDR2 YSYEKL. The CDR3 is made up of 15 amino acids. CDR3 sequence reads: CASSQLAGARNEQFF. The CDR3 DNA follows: TGCGCCAGCAGCCAACTAGCGGGAGCACGCAATGAGCAGTTCTTC.

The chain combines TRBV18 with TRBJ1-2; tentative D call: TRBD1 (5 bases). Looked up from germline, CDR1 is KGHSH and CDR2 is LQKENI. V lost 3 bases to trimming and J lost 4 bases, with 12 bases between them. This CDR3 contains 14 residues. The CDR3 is CASSPGGFIYGYTF. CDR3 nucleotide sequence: TGTGCCAGCTCACCGGGGGGTTTTATCTATGGCTACACCTTC.

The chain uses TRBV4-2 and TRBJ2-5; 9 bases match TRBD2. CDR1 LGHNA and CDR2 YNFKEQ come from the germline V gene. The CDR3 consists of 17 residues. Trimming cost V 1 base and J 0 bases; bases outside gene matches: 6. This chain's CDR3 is CASSQVSLAGHQETQYF. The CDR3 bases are TGTGCCAGCAGCCAAGTTAGTCTAGCGGGACACCAAGAGACCCAGTACTTC.

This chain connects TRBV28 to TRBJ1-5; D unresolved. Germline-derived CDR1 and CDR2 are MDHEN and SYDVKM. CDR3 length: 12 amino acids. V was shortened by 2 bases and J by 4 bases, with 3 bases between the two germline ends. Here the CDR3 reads CASSLPNQPQHF. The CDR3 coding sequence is TGTGCCAGCAGTTTACCTAATCAGCCCCAGCATTTT.

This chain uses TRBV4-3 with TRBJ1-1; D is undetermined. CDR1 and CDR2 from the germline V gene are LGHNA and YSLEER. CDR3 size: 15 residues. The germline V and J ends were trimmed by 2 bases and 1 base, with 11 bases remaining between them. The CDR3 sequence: CASSQSPTGNTEAFF. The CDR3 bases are TGCGCCAGCAGCCAATCTCCAACGGGGAACACTGAAGCTTTCTTT.

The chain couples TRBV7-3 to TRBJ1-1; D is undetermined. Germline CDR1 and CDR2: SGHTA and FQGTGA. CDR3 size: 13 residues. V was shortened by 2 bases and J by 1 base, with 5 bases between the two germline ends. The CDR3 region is CASSLDSNTEAFF. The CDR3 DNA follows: TGTGCCAGCAGCTTAGACTCGAACACTGAAGCTTTCTTT.

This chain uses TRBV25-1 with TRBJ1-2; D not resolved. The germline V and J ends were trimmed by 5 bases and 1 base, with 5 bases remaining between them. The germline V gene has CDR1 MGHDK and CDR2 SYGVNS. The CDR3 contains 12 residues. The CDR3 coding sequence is TGTGCCAGCAGTCGGAGTAACTATGGCTACACCTTC. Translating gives CASSRSNYGYTF.